This T cell receptor beta chain is from a study of T cells in Graves' hyperthyroidism and ophthalmopathy. Amplified TCR beta CDR3 regions came from RNA transcripts. A first-round RT-PCR of the TCR CDR3 used the HTBI primer set. TCRdb reanalysed the multiplex PCR reads using MiXCR and keeps one entry per CDR3 protein. Counted here are fewer than 800,000 distinct CDR3 sequences, around 15% occurring once; the ten biggest clones make up roughly 8%. J gave up 3 bases and V 5 bases, and 7 bases lay outside the gene matches. This CDR3 has 16 residues. Germline V CDR1 and CDR2: SNHLY, FYNNEI. Hyperthyroidism was newly diagnosed in patients aged 18 to 65 (duration under 2 months).

The V gene is TRBV2, the J gene TRBJ1-4, with 9 bases matching TRBD1. The sequence came from a man in his late teens or twenties with Graves' hyperthyroidism. Sequenced: blood. In DNA, the CDR3 is TGTGCCAGCAGTTCCGGGACAGGGTCCCCTAATGAAAAACTGTTTTTT. Translating gives CASSSGTGSPNEKLFF.